Listed here are 18 T cell receptor beta chains from one sample, sequenced in a study of T cell responses to AZD1222 COVID-19 vaccine. Sequencing used immunoSEQ multiplex PCR; TCRdb keeps in-frame clones, though not all of them. The data contain over 150,000 clones, 70% to 90% of them seen just once; the ten biggest clones take up 0.49%. The input for sequencing was peripheral blood, taken on day 0 of AZD1222 vaccination. The receptors here all came from an adult in good health.

The chain is built from TRBV28 and TRBJ1-2; D gene ambiguous. The CDR3 runs to 11 residues. CDR1 is MDHEN, CDR2 SYDVKM, per germline. Trimming stripped 2 bases from V and 8 bases from J, with 6 bases between. The CDR3 DNA is TGTGCCAGCAGTTTACAATTAGGCTACACCTTC. As protein: CASSLQLGYTF.

The rearrangement uses TRBV27 and TRBJ1-6; D is uncertain. Trimming cost V 2 bases and J 7 bases, with 9 bases left between them. The CDR3 is made up of 14 amino acids. In germline, CDR1 is MNHEY, CDR2 SMNVEV (reference sequence). The CDR3 nucleotides read TGTGCCAGCAGTTTAATGGATCAGAATTCACCCCTCCACTTT. As protein: CASSLMDQNSPLHF.

The chain carries TRBV7-9 and TRBJ2-3; either TRBD1 or TRBD2 may fit D (6 bases each). This CDR3 contains 14 residues. Trimming shortened V by 4 bases and J by 4 bases, and 12 bases separated the two germline ends. CDR1 is SEHNR, CDR2 FQNEAQ, per germline (reference sequence). Here the CDR3 DNA reads TGTGCCAGCAGCTGGGATGGGGGGCCAGATACGCAGTATTTT. It translates to CASSWDGGPDTQYF.

This chain links TRBV19 with TRBJ2-3, with D uncertain. CDR1 LNHDA and CDR2 SQIVND come from the germline V gene (reference sequence). This CDR3 comprises 12 residues. V was cut by 9 bases and J by 0 bases, with 7 bases left in between. CDR3 amino acids: CARTLSTDTQYF. Written as DNA, the CDR3 is TGTGCCAGGACACTAAGCACAGATACGCAGTATTTT.

The genes are TRBV28 and TRBJ1-4; D perhaps matches TRBD1 (6 bases). Germline lookup yields CDR1 MDHEN and CDR2 SYDVKM. The CDR3 contains 15 residues. The V end was cut by 3 bases, the J end by 1 base, with 9 bases between. The CDR3 region is CASSFRGGTNEKLFF. In DNA, the CDR3 is TGTGCCAGCAGTTTCAGGGGAGGAACTAATGAAAAACTGTTTTTT.

This clone has just one count. This chain links TRBV28 with TRBJ1-5; D remains ambiguous. The V end was cut by 7 bases, the J end by 3 bases, with 16 bases between. Germline-derived CDR1 and CDR2 are MDHEN and SYDVKM. CDR3 length equals 15 residues. The CDR3 coding sequence is TGTGCCAGCACCCGAGTGTGGGGAAACAATCAGCCCCAGCATTTT. Amino acids: CASTRVWGNNQPQHF.

The genes are TRBV5-8 and TRBJ2-1; 11 bases align to TRBD1. The length of the CDR3 is 17 residues. From germline, CDR1 is SGHTS and CDR2 YDEGEE. Trimming removed 6 bases from V and 15 bases from J; junction bases left unmatched: 23. Here the CDR3 DNA reads TGTGCCAGCACCCTCTCTGCAGGACAGGGGGCGTTTAGGGGTTGGTTCTTC. This translates into CASTLSAGQGAFRGWFF.

The genes are TRBV11-2 and TRBJ2-1; D tentatively reads TRBD1 or TRBD2 (5 bases each). Trimming pared 5 bases from V and 5 bases from J, leaving 10 bases between. CDR3 size: 13 residues. Germline V gives CDR1 SGHAT, CDR2 FQNNGV. DNA of the CDR3: TGTGCCAGCAGCCCGGGACCACACAATGAGCAGTTCTTC. It yields the protein CASSPGPHNEQFF.

The rearrangement joins TRBV21-1 to TRBJ1-2. TRBV21-1 is a pseudogene segment. The CDR3 contains 15 residues. The CDR3 nucleotides are TGTGCCAGCAGCAAATCGGGGGCGGGGAACTATGGCTACACCTTC. Translation: CASSKSGAGNYGYTF.

The V gene is TRBV5-5, the J gene TRBJ2-5; a weak D match, TRBD1 (6 bases). The V gene lost 0 bases and the J gene lost 3 bases, with 12 bases spanning the gap. Germline lookup yields CDR1 SGHKS and CDR2 YYEKEE (reference sequence). There are 15 residues in the CDR3. The CDR3 nucleotides are TGTGCCAGCAGCTTGGAATTACAGGGTAAAGAGACCCAGTACTTC. This encodes CASSLELQGKETQYF. Together with reference TRBV5-5 and TRBJ2-5, the CDR3 gives the full variable domain: DAGVTQSPTHLIKTRGQQVTLRCSPISGHKSVSWYQQVLGQGPQFIFQYYEKEERGRGNFPDRFSARQFPNYSSELNVNALLLGDSALYLCASSLELQGKETQYFGPGTRLLVL.

As DNA, the CDR3 is TGTGCCAGTAGTATAGATCTAGGGACAGGGCCGAGCAATCAGCCCCAGCATTTT. It is translated as CASSIDLGTGPSNQPQHF. The V call is TRBV19, the J call TRBJ1-5; 9 nucleotides match TRBD1. Germline V gene data show CDR1 as LNHDA and CDR2 as SQIVND (reference sequence). This CDR3 contains 18 residues. Germline trimming cut 0 bases from V and 1 base from J; bases unmatched to any gene: 7.

V is TRBV24-1 and J is TRBJ1-2, with D perhaps TRBD1 (5 bases). Germline V lookup: CDR1 KGHDR, CDR2 SFDVKD. The CDR3 loop spans 14 amino acids. Trimming removed 3 bases from V and 3 bases from J, with 10 bases in between. The CDR3 is CATSDGTAHYGYTF. CDR3 nucleotides: TGTGCCACCAGTGATGGGACGGCACACTATGGCTACACCTTC.

V and J are TRBV12-3 or TRBV12-4 and TRBJ1-2; D is undetermined. The CDR3 totals 12 residues. The V gene lost 10 bases and the J gene lost 2 bases, with 11 bases spanning the gap. The CDR3 coding sequence is TGTGCCACCTCTCCCGTAAACTATGGCTACACCTTC. It yields the protein CATSPVNYGYTF.

The rearrangement joins TRBV10-1 to TRBJ2-7; 8 positions agree with TRBD2. Germline CDR1 is WNHNN and CDR2 is SYGVQD (reference sequence). Trimming at V came to 8 bases and at J to 1 base, leaving 4 bases not matched to a gene. CDR3 length: 13 amino acids. CDR3 nucleotides: TGCGCCAGCGCGGGGGGACCGTCCTACGAGCAGTACTTC. Its protein product is CASAGGPSYEQYF.

As to this clone: Distinct nucleotide sequences in the sample also encode this CDR3. CDR3 loop: CASSLGQTTNEKLFF. The CDR3 nucleotides are TGCGCCAGCAGCTTGGGACAGACAACTAATGAAAAACTGTTTTTT. This chain links TRBV5-1 with TRBJ1-4, with D tentatively TRBD1 (5 bases). CDR3 length equals 15 residues. The V and J ends lost 0 bases and 0 bases respectively, with 6 bases between them. CDR1 is SGHRS and CDR2 is YFSETQ in the germline V gene. The whole variable domain, remainder taken from reference TRBV5-1 and TRBJ1-4, is KAGVTQTPRYLIKTRGQQVTLSCSPISGHRSVSWYQQTPGQGLQFLFEYFSETQRNKGNFPGRFSGRQFSNSRSEMNVSTLELGDSALYLCASSLGQTTNEKLFFGSGTQLSVL.

There are a few counts of this clone. The gene calls are TRBV7-8 and TRBJ1-2; D is perhaps TRBD1 (6 bases). Germline V gives CDR1 SGHVS, CDR2 FQNEAQ. This CDR3 has 13 amino acids. Trimming removed 5 bases at V and 4 bases at J, with 11 bases between. The CDR3 protein is CASSRTDSYGYTF. Here the CDR3 DNA reads TGTGCCAGCAGCAGGACGGACAGCTATGGCTACACCTTC.

CDR3: CASLRTGGMGLYEQFF. CDR3 coding DNA: TGTGCCAGTCTCCGCACAGGGGGAATGGGGTTGTATGAGCAGTTCTTC. The rearrangement joins TRBV19 to TRBJ2-1, with TRBD1 matching over 8 bases. The CDR3 length is 16 residues. Germline V CDR1 and CDR2: LNHDA, SQIVND (reference sequence). V was clipped by 8 bases and J by 8 bases; unmatched bases: 17.

This chain joins TRBV7-9 and TRBJ2-5; D unresolved. Looked up from germline, CDR1 is SEHNR and CDR2 is FQNEAQ (reference sequence). V was clipped by 1 base and J by 4 bases, with 10 bases between them. The CDR3 contains 14 residues. As DNA, the CDR3 is TGTGCCAGCAGCTTAGTGGCAGCGCCAGAGACCCAGTACTTC. Encoded protein: CASSLVAAPETQYF.